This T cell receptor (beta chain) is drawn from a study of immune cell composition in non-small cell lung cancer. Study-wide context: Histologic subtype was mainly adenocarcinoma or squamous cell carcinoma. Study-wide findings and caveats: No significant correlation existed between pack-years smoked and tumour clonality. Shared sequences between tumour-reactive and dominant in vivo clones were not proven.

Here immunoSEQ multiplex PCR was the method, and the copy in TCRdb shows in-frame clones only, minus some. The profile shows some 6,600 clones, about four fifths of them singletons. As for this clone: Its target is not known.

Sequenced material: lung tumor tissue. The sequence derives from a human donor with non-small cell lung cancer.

Written as DNA, the CDR3 is TGTGCCGGAGGGAGAGGCACAGATACGCAGTATTTT. It is translated as CAGGRGTDTQYF. The genes are TRBV7-2 and TRBJ2-3; D may be TRBD2 (6 bases). The germline V gene encodes CDR1 SGHTA and CDR2 FQGNSA. The V gene lost 11 bases and the J gene lost 1 base, with 10 bases spanning the gap. The length of the CDR3 is 12 residues.